These T cell receptor beta chains were read from a single sample in a study of cytotoxic CD8 clonotypes in ibrutinib-treated CLL. Assay used: immunoSEQ multiplex PCR; TCRdb lists only in-frame clones, some missing. The table lists 150,000 to 200,000 clones, about 88% of them singletons, with more than 2.5% in the top ten. Sequencing was performed on PBMCs, taken at disease progression, from a patient treated with ibrutinib. Receptors originate from a human donor with chronic lymphocytic leukemia. CDR3s include the opening cysteine and the closing phenylalanine or tryptophan. D genes are given only for firm matches. Size is omitted from some rows. Given values are once, few, many or a class for expanded clones.

V	size	D	J	DNA	CDR3
TRBV5-1	.	.	TRBJ2-7	TGCGCCAGCAGCTTGAGAACAGTCGTTCCTCCCTACGAGCAGTACTTC	CASSLRTVVPPYEQYF
TRBV5-1	.	.	TRBJ2-3	TGCGCCAGCAGCTTGGGACAGCCAACAGATACGCAGTATTTT	CASSLGQPTDTQYF
TRBV10-1	.	TRBD2	TRBJ2-1	TGCGCCAGCAGTGAAGGGACTAGCGGGAGTGATGAGCAGTTCTTC	CASSEGTSGSDEQFF
TRBV9	once	TRBD2	TRBJ2-1	TGTGCCAGCAGCCCCCCCGTTAGGACTAGCGGGAGCTCGGGGTACAATGAGCAGTTCTTC	CASSPPVRTSGSSGYNEQFF
TRBV5-1	.	.	TRBJ2-1	TGCGCCAGCAGCAGTGATAACTCCTACAATGAGCAGTTCTTC	CASSSDNSYNEQFF
TRBV30	.	.	TRBJ1-2	TGTGCCTGTTACGAGCCGGGCGCCTATGGCTACACCTTC	CACYEPGAYGYTF
TRBV7-8	.	TRBD2	TRBJ2-7	TGTGCCAGCAGCTTTCTAGCGGGAGGCGCCTACGAGCAGTACTTC	CASSFLAGGAYEQYF
TRBV11-2	.	TRBD1	TRBJ2-6	TGTGCCAGCAGCTTAGTGGGACAGGGGTCTGGGGCCAACGTCCTGACTTTC	CASSLVGQGSGANVLTF
TRBV27	.	.	TRBJ2-3	TGTGCCAGCAGTGTCCGGTCGAACACAGATACGCAGTATTTT	CASSVRSNTDTQYF
TRBV5-6	.	.	TRBJ2-1	TGTGCCAGCAGCTCCGAGGGACTTGGGAATGAGCAGTTCTTC	CASSSEGLGNEQFF
TRBV28	.	TRBD1	TRBJ2-7	TGTGCCAGCAGTTTAAGGGGGCCCCCCTACGAGCAGTACTTC	CASSLRGPPYEQYF
TRBV9	.	.	TRBJ1-1	TGTGCCAGCAGCGGGGTGAACACTGAAGCTTTCTTT	CASSGVNTEAFF
TRBV28	.	.	TRBJ2-1	TGTGCCAGCAGTAGCAGCGGGACATTCCGCAATGAGCAGTTCTTC	CASSSSGTFRNEQFF
TRBV15	.	.	TRBJ1-2	TGTGCCACCAGCAAAGAGACGGTCTATGGCTACACCTTC	CATSKETVYGYTF
TRBV19	.	.	TRBJ2-1	TGTGCCAGTAGTATGCCGTCTGGCAGATCATCTCACCATGAGCAGTTCTTC	CASSMPSGRSSHHEQFF
TRBV6-6	.	.	TRBJ1-2	TGTGCCAGCAGTTATGCCCCAGGGGTCGGGGACTATGGCTACACCTTC	CASSYAPGVGDYGYTF
TRBV6-1	.	.	TRBJ2-3	TGTGCCAGCAGTGGACCGTACCCGGGACATTACCGTCAAGCAGATACGCAGTATTTT	CASSGPYPGHYRQADTQYF
TRBV7-9	.	.	TRBJ2-2	TGTGCCAGCAGCTTAGCGAGTTCGTCCGGGGAGCTGTTTTTT	CASSLASSSGELFF
TRBV27	.	.	TRBJ1-5	TGTGCCAGCAGTTTCTTCCGGGGGGAAATAAGCAATCAGCCCCAGCATTTT	CASSFFRGEISNQPQHF
TRBV15	once	.	TRBJ2-3	TGTGCCACCAGCAGAGATACGGGCAGGGGGGCAGATACGCAGTATTTT	CATSRDTGRGADTQYF
TRBV6-6	.	.	TRBJ2-5	TGTGCCAGCAGTATTACCGGACAAGAGACCCAGTACTTC	CASSITGQETQYF
TRBV19	.	TRBD2	TRBJ2-5	TGTGCCAGTAGCGGGAGGGAAAAAGAGACCCAGTACTTC	CASSGREKETQYF
TRBV10-3	.	TRBD2	TRBJ2-7	TGTGCCATCAGTGATGGGCGGGAGGATTACGAGCAGTACTTC	CAISDGREDYEQYF
TRBV14	.	.	TRBJ1-2	TGTGCCAGCAGCCAGGACGGCGCTAACTATGGCTACACCTTC	CASSQDGANYGYTF
TRBV7-9	many	.	TRBJ2-5	TGTGCCAGCAGCTTATCCAGGCTTGAAGAGACCCAGTACTTC	CASSLSRLEETQYF
TRBV30	few	TRBD1	TRBJ1-1	TGTGCCTGGAGTGCCCCGGGACAGGACATGAACACTGAAGCTTTCTTT	CAWSAPGQDMNTEAFF
TRBV19	.	.	TRBJ2-7	TGTGCCTCAAAAGGGAGGACCTACGAGCAGTACTTC	CASKGRTYEQYF
TRBV19	.	.	TRBJ1-2	TGTGCCAGTAAAATCGAGGCAGGAACCAACTATGGCTACACCTTC	CASKIEAGTNYGYTF
TRBV10-1	.	TRBD2	TRBJ2-7	TGCGCCAGCAGCTCGGGACTAGGACCCTACGAGCAGTACTTC	CASSSGLGPYEQYF
TRBV6-5	.	TRBD1	TRBJ1-3	TGTGCCAGCAGGGGGACAGCGACTGGAAACACCATATATTTT	CASRGTATGNTIYF
TRBV18	.	TRBD1	TRBJ2-6	TGTGCCAGCTCACCGCTTCCCTCACTACAGGGGTCCAACGTCCTGACTTTC	CASSPLPSLQGSNVLTF
TRBV12-5	once	.	TRBJ2-5	TGTGCTAGTGGTTTGGTCATTGGGAAATATGAGACCCAGTACTTC	CASGLVIGKYETQYF
TRBV5-4	.	.	TRBJ2-7	TGTGCCAGCAGCCCCGACGGGACTCATATCTACGAGCAGTACTTC	CASSPDGTHIYEQYF
TRBV29-1	.	.	TRBJ1-1	TGCAGCGTTGGAGACGGGACAAGGGACACTGAAGCTTTCTTT	CSVGDGTRDTEAFF
TRBV5-4	.	TRBD1	TRBJ2-3	TGTGCCAGCAGCCGGGACAGGGATGATACGCAGTATTTT	CASSRDRDDTQYF
TRBV21-1	once	.	TRBJ2-1	TGTGCCAGCACTACCCACAGGCGACCCACCAACAATGAGCAGTTCTTC	CASTTHRRPTNNEQFF
TRBV30	.	TRBD2	TRBJ2-2	TGTGCCTGGAGAGGGAGCGGGGCCGGGGAGCTGTTTTTT	CAWRGSGAGELFF
TRBV10-3	.	.	TRBJ2-7	TGTGCCACCCAGGACACTTACGAGCAGTACTTC	CATQDTYEQYF
TRBV6-5	.	.	TRBJ2-7	TGTGCCAGCAGCCTCGAACTAGCTACCATCTACGAGCAGTACTTC	CASSLELATIYEQYF
TRBV19	once	.	TRBJ1-3	TGTGCCAGTAGCACCCCAGGGGAGGGAAACACCATATATTTT	CASSTPGEGNTIYF
TRBV18	.	TRBD2	TRBJ2-3	TGTGCCAGCTCACCGGGACTAGCGGGAGTTACAGATACGCAGTATTTT	CASSPGLAGVTDTQYF
TRBV10-3	.	.	TRBJ2-1	TGTGCCACAAAACAGGAGAATGAGCAGTTCTTC	CATKQENEQFF
TRBV9	.	TRBD1	TRBJ1-2	TGTGCCAGCAACCCGGACAGGGGCGACTATGGCTACACCTTC	CASNPDRGDYGYTF
TRBV29-1	.	.	TRBJ1-4	TGCAGCGTTGAATTCGACAGTGAAAAACTGTTTTTT	CSVEFDSEKLFF
TRBV29-1	.	.	TRBJ2-7	TGCAGCGTTGAAGGGTTGTCCTACGAGCAGTACTTC	CSVEGLSYEQYF